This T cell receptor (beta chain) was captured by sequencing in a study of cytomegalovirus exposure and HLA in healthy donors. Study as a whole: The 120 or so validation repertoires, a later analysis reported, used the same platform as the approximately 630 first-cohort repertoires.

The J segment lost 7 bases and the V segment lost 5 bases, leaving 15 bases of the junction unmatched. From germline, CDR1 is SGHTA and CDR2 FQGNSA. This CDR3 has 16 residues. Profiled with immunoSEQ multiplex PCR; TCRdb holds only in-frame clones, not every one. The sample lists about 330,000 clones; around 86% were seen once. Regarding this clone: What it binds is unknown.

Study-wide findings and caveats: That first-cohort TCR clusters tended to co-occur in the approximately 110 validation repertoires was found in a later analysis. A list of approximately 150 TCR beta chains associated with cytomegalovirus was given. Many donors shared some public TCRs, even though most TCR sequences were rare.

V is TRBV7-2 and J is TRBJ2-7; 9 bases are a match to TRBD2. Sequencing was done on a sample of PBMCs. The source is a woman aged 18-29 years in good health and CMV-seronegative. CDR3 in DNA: TGTGCCAGCAGCCCGAGGCCCGGACTAGCGCTTCGGGAGCAGTACTTC. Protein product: CASSPRPGLALREQYF.